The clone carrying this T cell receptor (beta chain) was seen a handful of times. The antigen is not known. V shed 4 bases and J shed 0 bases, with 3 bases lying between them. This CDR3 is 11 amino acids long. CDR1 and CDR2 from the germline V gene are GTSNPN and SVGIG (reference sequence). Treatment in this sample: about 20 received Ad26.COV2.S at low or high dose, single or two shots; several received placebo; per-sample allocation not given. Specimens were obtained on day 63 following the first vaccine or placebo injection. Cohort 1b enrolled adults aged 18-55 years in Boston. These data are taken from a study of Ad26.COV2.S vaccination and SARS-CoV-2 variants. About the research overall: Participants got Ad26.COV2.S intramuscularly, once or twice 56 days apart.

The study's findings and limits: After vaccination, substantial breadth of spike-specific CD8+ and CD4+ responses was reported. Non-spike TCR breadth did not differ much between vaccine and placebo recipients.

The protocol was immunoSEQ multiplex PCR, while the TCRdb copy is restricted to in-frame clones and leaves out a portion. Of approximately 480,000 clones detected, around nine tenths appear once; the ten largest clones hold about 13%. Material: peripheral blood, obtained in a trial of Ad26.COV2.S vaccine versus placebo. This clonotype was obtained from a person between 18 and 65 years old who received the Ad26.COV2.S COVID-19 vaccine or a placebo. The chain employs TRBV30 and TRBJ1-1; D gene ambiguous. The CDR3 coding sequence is TGTGCCTGGATAGTGAACACTGAAGCTTTCTTT. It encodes CAWIVNTEAFF.